This T cell receptor (beta chain) was captured by sequencing in a study of blood T cells in healthy people across ages (dated by TCRdb to between 2014 and 2017). Notes on the research overall: Template switching captured roughly one uniquely barcoded TCR beta cDNA molecule per two T cells in model experiments. Age-related changes in TCR beta repertoire diversity were measured in the study by deep sequencing normalized with unique cDNA molecular identifiers. The donors were divided into four age groups: young (average around 17 years), middle-aged (about 40), aged (62) and long-lived (82). To avoid experimental bias, donors of different ages were distributed randomly across sequencing lanes. For two donors (one aged 18 to 30 and one aged 80 or older), the study analyzed two additional independent replicas of 1 million unique cDNA reads from the same blood draw.

Reading the germline V gene gives CDR1 SGHRS and CDR2 YFSETQ. The germline V end is reduced by 4 bases and the J end by 1 base; junction bases left unmatched: 15. Taken from cysteine to phenylalanine, the CDR3 has 19 residues. Just the 57-base CDR3 DNA is kept, in frame starting at base 1. The receptor library was made with 5' RACE. The sequencer was an Illumina HiSeq 2500. A second PCR of roughly 7 to 11 cycles was performed with a sample-barcoded 5' primer and a J-beta primer mix. A unique molecular identifier was introduced onto each TCR beta cDNA molecule by a template-switch 5' adaptor carrying 12 random nucleotides. Each sample yielded at least 2.5 million CDR3-containing paired-end reads. First-strand cDNA was synthesized from all RNA with the Mint cDNA synthesis kit, primed by a TRBC-specific oligonucleotide. Following uracil-DNA glycosylase treatment, all cDNA underwent a first 18-cycle PCR with the universal primers M1SS and BC2_uni_R. The paper's processing steps were these. For normalization, 1 million high-quality reads, each with a distinct molecular identifier, were randomly selected from each sample. Instead of being binned into consensus sequences, reads with shared molecular identifiers were discarded. CDR3 identification, clonotype clustering and error correction used MiTCR with a Q25 quality threshold and the strictest error-elimination algorithm. A nonparametric unseen species model with Euler transformation was used to estimate lower-bound total TCR beta diversity. TCRdb ran its own pipeline on the public reads, namely fastp trimming at Q25 and MiXCR clone calling, and kept in-frame beta chains. Rows are unified per CDR3 protein, each entry keeping the most common DNA and genes. The V and J calls were not made by the authors but by TCRdb's processing. Across this sample there are about 1.4 million distinct CDR3 sequences, with 59% seen only once. Clones ranked in the top ten supply 6.5% to 8% of the sample.

Systemically healthy Caucasian individuals from Russia, around 38 in total and aged roughly 6 to 100 years, were included as donors. Each donor gave ten milliliters of peripheral blood, drawn into EDTA-treated Vacutainer tubes. Ficoll-Paque density-gradient centrifugation was used to isolate PBMCs, with at least 7 million per sample. Total RNA was extracted from PBMCs with Trizol reagent, with at least 5.5 micrograms obtained per sample. The percentages of naive CD45RAhigh/CD27high T cells were determined by flow cytometry on a PBMC aliquot from every donor. This clonotype was detected only once. It lacks a known antigen. Base qualities are not recorded, but no much larger clone differs from it by a single base. General conclusions and limits of the study: Observed TCR beta diversity per million T cells fell roughly linearly with age, and a significant reduction was already apparent by age roughly 41. Because donor CMV infection status was unknown, age-related changes in expanded clonotypes were potentially confounded. There was a strong correlation between observed TCR beta diversity and the percentage of naive T cells measured by flow cytometry. Bulk unsorted PBMC profiling prevented conclusive comparison of naive and antigen-experienced compartments. Compared with the aged group, more naive CD4+ T cells, fewer expanded clones and increased TCR diversity were shown by the long-lived group, suggesting age selection. Estimates of total diversity based on one million sequenced T cells were regarded as lower bounds and as underestimates.

This TCR was sampled from a man between 18 and 29 years old in good health. The sample was blood. The chain is encoded by TRBV5-1 joined to TRBJ2-2; 8 bases in the junction line up with TRBD1. The DNA sequence is as follows: TGCGCCAGCAGCCTATGGGGGCAGGGGGCCGATTTGAACACCGGGGAGCTGTTTTTT. It codes for CASSLWGQGADLNTGELFF.